This record covers a single TCR beta chain. Original analysis: It was from reference gene primer amplification that nucleated cell counts were estimated. This table comes from immunoSEQ multiplex PCR, and its TCRdb copy is limited to in-frame clones, with some not included. D and trimming come from the DNA, and the V and J calls and clone size come from that table. This table has around 150,000 clones, about 81% appearing once. This entry is derived from a study of blood T cell repertoires in COVID-19. Study-level background: PBMCs, B-cell-depleted T cells, or T cells provided the cDNA or gDNA that made up the material.

The V gene end was trimmed by 5 bases and the J gene end by 5 bases; junction bases not matched to a gene: 9. This CDR3 has 14 residues. Germline loops: CDR1 GTSNPN, CDR2 SVGIG (reference sequence). The V gene is TRBV30, the J gene TRBJ1-1; TRBD1 matches 9 bases. The origin of this receptor is a human donor in a cohort sampled during active COVID-19. Sequencing input: peripheral blood. The CDR3: CAWDSGQGKTEAFF. The DNA for the CDR3 is TGTGCCTGGGATTCGGGACAGGGTAAAACTGAAGCTTTCTTT.